Each of the 5 T cell receptor beta chains below was sequenced from the same sample in a study of PD-1 blockade in mismatch repair-deficient tumors. Repertoires were generated with immunoSEQ multiplex PCR, while TCRdb's copy carries only in-frame clones and drops some. The sample has about 110,000 clones, over 60% seen once. The specimen comprised peripheral blood, sampled 60 weeks after starting pembrolizumab. Receptor source: an adult with mismatch repair-deficient cancer.

This clone was counted between two and nine times. This rearrangement joins TRBV11-2 to TRBJ2-1; weak D call: TRBD2 (5 bases). The V and J ends lost 0 bases and 7 bases respectively, with 7 bases between them. Germline V gene data show CDR1 as SGHAT and CDR2 as FQNNGV. This CDR3 contains 13 residues. The CDR3 is CASSLDGRNEQFF. The CDR3 bases are TGTGCCAGCAGCTTAGATGGGAGAAATGAGCAGTTCTTC.

There are many counts of this clone. J is TRBJ1-1 and V is TRBV7-3; 7 bases line up with TRBD1. Germline CDR1 reads SGHTA; CDR2 reads FQGTGA. After removal of 2 bases from V and 5 bases from J, the junction contained 5 bases not matched to a gene. The CDR3 covers 14 residues. CDR3 protein: CASSLDRVETEAFF. Here the CDR3 DNA reads TGTGCCAGCAGCTTAGACAGGGTTGAAACTGAAGCTTTCTTT.

This chain connects TRBV5-8 to TRBJ2-5; TRBD2 might be the D (7 bases). This CDR3 is built from 14 residues. Germline V gives CDR1 SGHTS, CDR2 YDEGEE. V shed 5 bases and J shed 1 base, with 12 bases lying between them. The CDR3 loop reads CASRGGGPQETQYF. The CDR3 coding sequence is TGTGCCAGCAGAGGGGGGGGTCCCCAAGAGACCCAGTACTTC.

The gene calls are TRBV27 and TRBJ1-1, with D hard to call. The germline V gene has CDR1 MNHEY and CDR2 SMNVEV (reference sequence). V dropped 3 bases and J dropped 1 base, with 9 bases sitting between them. The CDR3 totals 14 residues. CDR3 protein: CASSLWAKNTEAFF. CDR3 nucleotides: TGTGCCAGCAGTTTGTGGGCAAAGAACACTGAAGCTTTCTTT.

This chain joins TRBV11-2 and TRBJ1-3; D uncertain. V lost 0 bases and J 5 bases, leaving 5 bases between the germline ends. The CDR3 runs 13 residues. Germline CDR1 reads SGHAT; CDR2 reads FQNNGV. Here the CDR3 reads CASSLEGRNTIYF. The CDR3 nucleotides read TGTGCCAGCAGCTTAGAGGGGAGAAACACCATATATTTT.